The clone carrying this TCR beta chain was seen once. This sample is drawn from a study of tumor-infiltrating lymphocytes in oesophageal squamous cell carcinoma. The CDR3 contains 15 residues. Germline CDR1 and CDR2: MNHEY and SMNVEV (reference sequence). MiXCR, applied by TCRdb to the PCR reads, yields one record per CDR3 protein. The data hold about 15,000 distinct CDR3 sequences, with about 50% observed a single time. The clonotype comes from a male donor with esophageal squamous cell carcinoma. This rearrangement joins TRBV27 to TRBJ2-3; the match to TRBD1 covers 9 bases. The J call may be faulty, since TRBJ2-1 better matches the DNA end. Sequenced material: esophageal tumor tissue. The CDR3 sequence: CASINRGLYYNEQFF. CDR3 DNA sequence: TGTGCCAGCATCAACAGGGGGCTCTACTACAATGAGCAGTTCTTC.